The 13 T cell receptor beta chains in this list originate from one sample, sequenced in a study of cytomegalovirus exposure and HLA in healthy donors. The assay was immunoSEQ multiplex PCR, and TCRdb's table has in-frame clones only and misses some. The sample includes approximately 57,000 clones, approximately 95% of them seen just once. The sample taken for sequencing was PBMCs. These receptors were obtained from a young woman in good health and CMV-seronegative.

CDR3 sequence (DNA): TGTGCCAGCAGCCCGCGACTAGCGGGAGGGTCCGTGAACACCGGGGAGCTGTTTTTT. Protein sequence: CASSPRLAGGSVNTGELFF. This chain links TRBV7-8 with TRBJ2-2, with 14 bases lining up with TRBD2. The germline gives CDR1 SGHVS, CDR2 FQNEAQ. Trimming at V came to 5 bases and at J to 1 base, leaving 9 bases not matched to a gene. This CDR3 region has 19 residues.

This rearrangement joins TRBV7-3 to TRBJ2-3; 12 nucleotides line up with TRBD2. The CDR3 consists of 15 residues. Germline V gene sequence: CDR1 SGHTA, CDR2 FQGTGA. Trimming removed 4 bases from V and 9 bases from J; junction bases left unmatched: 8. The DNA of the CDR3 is TGTGCCAGCAGCTGGACTAGCGGGGCCGCTGGGACGCAGTATTTT. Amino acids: CASSWTSGAAGTQYF.

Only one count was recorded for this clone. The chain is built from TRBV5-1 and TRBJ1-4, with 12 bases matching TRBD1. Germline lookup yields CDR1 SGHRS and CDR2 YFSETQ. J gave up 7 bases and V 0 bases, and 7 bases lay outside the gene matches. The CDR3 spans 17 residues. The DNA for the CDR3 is TGCGCCAGCAGCTTGGGAGGGACAGGGGGCGCAGGTGAAAAACTGTTTTTT. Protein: CASSLGGTGGAGEKLFF.

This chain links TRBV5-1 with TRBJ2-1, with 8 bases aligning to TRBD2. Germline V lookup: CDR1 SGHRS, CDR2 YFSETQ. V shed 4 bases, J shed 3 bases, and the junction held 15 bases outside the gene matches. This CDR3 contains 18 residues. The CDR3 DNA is TGCGCCAGCAGCCCACCGGGCTTTAGCGGGACGCTCTACAATGAGCAGTTCTTC. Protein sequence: CASSPPGFSGTLYNEQFF.

CDR3 loop: CAWSAGTRLGTQYF. The CDR3, as DNA: TGTGCCTGGAGTGCGGGGACTAGATTGGGTACGCAGTATTTT. The genes are TRBV30 and TRBJ2-3; 8 positions agree with TRBD2. With 1 base clipped from V and 8 bases from J, the junction kept 8 bases outside the gene matches. CDR1 and CDR2 (germline): GTSNPN, SVGIG (reference sequence). The CDR3 runs to 14 residues.

CDR3 sequence: CASSLHRGRADTGELFF. CDR3 DNA sequence: TGTGCCAGCAGCTTACACCGCGGGAGGGCCGACACCGGGGAGCTGTTTTTT. The genes are TRBV7-2 and TRBJ2-2; TRBD2 aligns across 9 bases. CDR1 and CDR2 from the germline V gene are SGHTA and FQGNSA. The junction had 7 bases not matched to a gene; V was cut back by 2 bases and J by 3 bases. This CDR3 region has 17 residues.

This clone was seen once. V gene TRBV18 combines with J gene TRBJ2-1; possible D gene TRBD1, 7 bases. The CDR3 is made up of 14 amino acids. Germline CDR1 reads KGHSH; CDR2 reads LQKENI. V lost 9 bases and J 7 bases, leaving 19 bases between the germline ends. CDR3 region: CASRGTESPNEQFF. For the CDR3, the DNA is TGTGCCAGTCGCGGGACAGAAAGTCCTAATGAGCAGTTCTTC.

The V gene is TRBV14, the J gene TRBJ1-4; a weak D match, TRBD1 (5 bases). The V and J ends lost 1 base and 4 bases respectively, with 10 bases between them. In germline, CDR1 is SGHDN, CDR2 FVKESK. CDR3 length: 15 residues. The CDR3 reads CASSQVGGSNEKLFF. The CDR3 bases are TGTGCCAGCAGCCAAGTTGGGGGGAGTAATGAAAAACTGTTTTTT.

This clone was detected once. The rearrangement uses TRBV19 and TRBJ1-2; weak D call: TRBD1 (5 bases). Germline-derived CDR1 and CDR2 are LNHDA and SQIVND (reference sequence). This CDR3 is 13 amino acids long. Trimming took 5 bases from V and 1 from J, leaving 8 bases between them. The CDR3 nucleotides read TGTGCCAGTAGTTTCGGGGGTAACTATGGCTACACCTTC. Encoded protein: CASSFGGNYGYTF. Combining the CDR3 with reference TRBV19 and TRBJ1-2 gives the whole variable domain DGGITQSPKYLFRKEGQNVTLSCEQNLNHDAMYWYRQDPGQGLRLIYYSQIVNDFQKGDIAEGYSVSREKKESFPLTVTSAQKNPTAFYLCASSFGGNYGYTFGSGTRLTVV.

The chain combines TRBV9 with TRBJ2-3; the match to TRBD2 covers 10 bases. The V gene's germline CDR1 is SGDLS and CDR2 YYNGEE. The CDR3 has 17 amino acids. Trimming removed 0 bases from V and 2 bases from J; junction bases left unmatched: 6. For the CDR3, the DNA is TGTGCCAGCAGCGTAGAAACTAGCGGGATGTTCACAGATACGCAGTATTTT. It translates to CASSVETSGMFTDTQYF.

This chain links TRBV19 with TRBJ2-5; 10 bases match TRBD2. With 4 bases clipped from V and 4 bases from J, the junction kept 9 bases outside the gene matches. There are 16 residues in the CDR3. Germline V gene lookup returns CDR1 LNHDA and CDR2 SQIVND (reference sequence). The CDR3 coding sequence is TGTGCCAGTAGTAGAGGCCTAGCGGGAGTTTCAGAGACCCAGTACTTC. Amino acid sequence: CASSRGLAGVSETQYF.

The CDR3 DNA sequence: TGTGCCAGTAAAAAGCGAGGGACTAGCGGGAGAGACACAGATACGCAGTATTTT. This gives the protein CASKKRGTSGRDTDTQYF. The gene calls are TRBV19 and TRBJ2-3, with 14 bases lining up with TRBD2. Germline CDR1 LNHDA, CDR2 SQIVND (reference sequence). Unmatched junction bases numbered 11, after V lost 7 bases and J lost 2 bases. The CDR3 has 18 amino acids.

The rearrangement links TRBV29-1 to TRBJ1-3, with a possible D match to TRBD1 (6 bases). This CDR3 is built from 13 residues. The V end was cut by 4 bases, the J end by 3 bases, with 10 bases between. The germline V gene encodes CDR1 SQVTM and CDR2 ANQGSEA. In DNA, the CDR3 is TGCAGCGTTGCGAGGGGGATTGGAAACACCATATATTTT. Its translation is CSVARGIGNTIYF.